The clone carrying this T cell receptor beta chain came up once. Profiled with immunoSEQ multiplex PCR; TCRdb holds only in-frame clones, not every one. The table includes over 7,000 clones, about 80% detected once. Germline lookup yields CDR1 SGDLS and CDR2 YYNGEE. Trimming shortened V by 1 base and J by 8 bases, and 9 bases separated the two germline ends. The length of the CDR3 is 12 residues. Normal lung was sampled as far from the tumour as possible, at least 3 cm. This sample was included in a study of immune cell composition in non-small cell lung cancer. This TCR came from a human donor with non-small cell lung cancer. The chain combines TRBV9 with TRBJ1-2, with unresolved D. Input material: non-adjacent lung tissue. CDR3 nucleotide sequence: TGTGCCAGCAGCGTATACAAAGGAGGCTACACCTTC. This codes for CASSVYKGGYTF.